One sample yielded the 21 T cell receptor beta chains listed below, sequenced in a study of cytomegalovirus exposure and HLA in healthy donors. In the PCR, 60 Vbeta and 13 Jbeta primers were used. Assay used: immunoSEQ multiplex PCR; TCRdb lists only in-frame clones, some missing. The table includes about 150,000 clones, approximately 90% detected once. The specimen sequenced was PBMCs. The receptors come from a woman younger than 45 in good health and CMV-seronegative.

The rearrangement links TRBV27 to TRBJ1-2, with D tentatively TRBD1 (5 bases). V was clipped by 6 bases and J by 4 bases, with 12 bases between them. This CDR3 contains 13 residues. CDR1 is MNHEY, CDR2 SMNVEV, per germline (reference sequence). In DNA, the CDR3 is TGTGCCAGCAGCCAAACAGGCGGCTATGGCTACACCTTC. Translation gives CASSQTGGYGYTF.

The gene calls are TRBV10-3 and TRBJ1-1, with 7 bases fitting TRBD1. The V gene end was trimmed by 8 bases and the J gene end by 4 bases; junction bases not matched to a gene: 19. The CDR3 contains 17 residues. CDR1 is ENHRY and CDR2 is SYGVKD in the germline V gene. CDR3 nucleotide sequence: TGTGCCATCCGAGATGAGAGGGGGCGTCAGGGGAGCACTGAAGCTTTCTTT. It specifies CAIRDERGRQGSTEAFF.

V gene TRBV19 combines with J gene TRBJ2-7; 11 bases are shared with TRBD1. After removal of 0 bases from V and 2 bases from J, the junction contained 0 bases not matched to a gene. Germline assignment: CDR1 LNHDA and CDR2 SQIVND (reference sequence). The CDR3 spans 15 residues. As DNA, the CDR3 is TGTGCCAGTAGTATAGAGGGACAGGGGGCCTACGAGCAGTACTTC. Translation: CASSIEGQGAYEQYF.

The gene calls are TRBV4-3 and TRBJ1-5; tentatively, D is TRBD1 (5 bases). Germline V gene data show CDR1 as LGHNA and CDR2 as YSLEER. The CDR3 totals 17 residues. V lost 0 bases and J lost 5, with 17 bases in between. CDR3 sequence reads: CASSQDFIGQGDQPQHF. CDR3 sequence (DNA): TGCGCCAGCAGCCAAGATTTTATTGGGCAGGGTGATCAGCCCCAGCATTTT.

The chain joins TRBV28 to TRBJ2-7; 10 bases are shared with TRBD1. The CDR3 has 14 residues. The V segment lost 7 bases and the J segment 2 bases; nucleotides outside the gene matches: 5. Germline V gene data show CDR1 as MDHEN and CDR2 as SYDVKM. This chain's CDR3 is CASTNGQGAYEQYF. The CDR3 DNA is TGTGCCAGCACCAATGGACAGGGGGCCTACGAGCAGTACTTC. The complete variable domain, with remaining parts taken from reference TRBV28 and TRBJ2-7, reads DVKVTQSSRYLVKRTGEKVFLECVQDMDHENMFWYRQDPGLGLRLIYFSYDVKMKEKGDIPEGYSVSREKKERFSLILESASTNQTSMYLCASTNGQGAYEQYFGPGTRLTVT.

The chain links TRBV5-1 to TRBJ2-1; 8 bases are shared with TRBD2. There are 17 residues in the CDR3. Germline CDR1 reads SGHRS; CDR2 reads YFSETQ. The J segment lost 6 bases and the V segment lost 1 base, leaving 12 bases of the junction unmatched. CDR3 residues: CASSLLQAGVARNEQFF. Written as DNA, the CDR3 is TGCGCCAGCAGCTTGCTACAAGCGGGAGTGGCCCGCAATGAGCAGTTCTTC.

This sequence joins TRBV7-9 and TRBJ2-1; a weak D match, TRBD1 (5 bases). Trimming pared 2 bases from V and 7 bases from J, leaving 6 bases between. CDR1 SEHNR and CDR2 FQNEAQ come from the germline V gene (reference sequence). The CDR3 spans 12 residues. DNA of the CDR3: TGTGCCAGCAGCTTAAGGGGAAATGAGCAGTTCTTC. This encodes CASSLRGNEQFF.

This clone was observed a few times. This chain connects TRBV19 to TRBJ2-7; 8 bases map to TRBD1. J lost 2 bases, V lost 4 bases, and 7 bases had no gene match. This CDR3 comprises 15 residues. The V gene's germline CDR1 is LNHDA and CDR2 SQIVND (reference sequence). CDR3 DNA: TGTGCCAGTAGTACCGGACAGGGAGCGCCCTACGAGCAGTACTTC. This sequence encodes CASSTGQGAPYEQYF.

The V call is TRBV7-9, the J call TRBJ2-7; 11 bases line up with TRBD2. Per germline, CDR1 SEHNR and CDR2 FQNEAQ (reference sequence). The CDR3 sequence is 16 residues long. Losses at the gene ends were 6 bases for V and 2 bases for J; bases not matched to a gene: 9. CDR3 coding DNA: TGTGCCAGCAGTACGTCTAGCGGGGGGCCCACCTACGAGCAGTACTTC. Residues: CASSTSSGGPTYEQYF.

The chain joins TRBV9 to TRBJ2-1; 8 positions agree with TRBD2. V trimming: 1 base; J trimming: 5 bases; junction bases outside the gene matches: 5. Germline V gene data show CDR1 as SGDLS and CDR2 as YYNGEE. The CDR3 is 15 residues long. CDR3 loop: CASSVSGGPHNEQFF. CDR3 DNA: TGTGCCAGCAGCGTATCGGGGGGGCCCCACAATGAGCAGTTCTTC. Full variable domain (missing parts from reference TRBV9 and TRBJ2-1): DSGVTQTPKHLITATGQRVTLRCSPRSGDLSVYWYQQSLDQGLQFLIQYYNGEERAKGNILERFSAQQFPDLHSELNLSSLELGDSALYFCASSVSGGPHNEQFFGPGTRLTVL.

The V and J genes are TRBV30 and TRBJ1-4, with 9 bases lining up with TRBD1. CDR1 and CDR2 from the germline V gene are GTSNPN and SVGIG (reference sequence). The CDR3 contains 14 residues. The ends lost 4 bases at V and 9 bases at J; junction bases unmatched: 9. CDR3 protein: CAWTPGQGSQKLFF. The CDR3, as DNA: TGTGCCTGGACCCCGGGACAGGGCTCACAAAAACTGTTTTTT.

The V and J genes are TRBV6-6 and TRBJ2-1; 7 bases align to TRBD2. V trimming: 3 bases; J trimming: 0 bases; junction bases outside the gene matches: 5. This CDR3 comprises 16 residues. Germline V gene sequence: CDR1 MNHNY, CDR2 SVGAGI (reference sequence). CDR3 residues: CASSYLAASSYNEQFF. As DNA, the CDR3 is TGTGCCAGCAGTTATCTAGCGGCCAGCTCCTACAATGAGCAGTTCTTC.

The table lists this clone with a few counts. This chain uses TRBV7-2 with TRBJ2-5; D ambiguous. This CDR3 has 14 residues. Per germline, CDR1 SGHTA and CDR2 FQGNSA. Trimming cost V 5 bases and J 3 bases, with 13 bases left between them. In nucleotides, the CDR3 is TGTGCCAGCAGCCAACGACTGGCGGAAGAGACCCAGTACTTC. The encoded protein is CASSQRLAEETQYF.

This chain joins TRBV11-2 and TRBJ2-1, with D perhaps matching TRBD1 (5 bases). Germline CDR1 SGHAT, CDR2 FQNNGV. The CDR3 consists of 14 residues. Trimming left V 2 bases short and J 7 bases short, with 12 bases between. The CDR3 sequence: CASSLQQGGNEQFF. Written as DNA, the CDR3 is TGTGCCAGCAGCTTACAGCAGGGTGGAAATGAGCAGTTCTTC.

The chain employs TRBV6-4 and TRBJ2-3; no firm D call. The germline CDR1 and CDR2 sequences are MRHNA and SNTAGT. The CDR3 is 13 amino acids. With 2 bases removed from V and 5 bases from J, the gap between germline ends came to 8 bases. The CDR3 nucleotides read TGTGCCAGCAGTGACGGCTCCCGAGATACGCAGTATTTT. This encodes CASSDGSRDTQYF.

Comment on this clone: Additional DNA sequences in this sample encode the identical CDR3. The chain carries TRBV6-5 and TRBJ1-4; D ambiguous. The V gene's germline CDR1 is MNHEY and CDR2 SVGAGI. The length of the CDR3 is 15 residues. V lost 5 bases to trimming and J lost 4 bases, with 14 bases between them. CDR3 protein: CASSRTREHNEKLFF. The CDR3 bases are TGTGCCAGCAGTCGCACTAGGGAACATAATGAAAAACTGTTTTTT.

The CDR3 DNA follows: TGTGCCAGCTCACCACAGGGACAGTCTTCCGGCTACACCTTC. This sequence encodes CASSPQGQSSGYTF. The chain is built from TRBV18 and TRBJ1-2, with 7 bases lining up with TRBD1. The CDR3 spans 14 residues. Germline CDR1 and CDR2: KGHSH and LQKENI. J gave up 8 bases and V 1 base, and 7 bases lay outside the gene matches.

The gene calls are TRBV6-1 and TRBJ1-2, with TRBD1 as a possible D gene (5 bases). Germline CDR1 and CDR2: MNHNS and SASEGT. This CDR3 comprises 15 residues. Trimming took off 4 bases at V and 4 bases at J, with 16 bases between the two ends. The CDR3 loop reads CASSAYTGSGYGYTF. CDR3 nucleotide sequence: TGTGCCAGCAGTGCCTATACAGGCTCTGGCTATGGCTACACCTTC.

The J gene is TRBJ2-7, the V gene TRBV28; tentatively, D is TRBD1 (6 bases). V gave up 5 bases and J gave up 3 bases, with 14 bases separating them. The CDR3 is 14 residues long. The germline V gene has CDR1 MDHEN and CDR2 SYDVKM. The CDR3: CASSQWDIYYEQYF. The CDR3 nucleotides are TGTGCCAGCAGTCAATGGGACATCTACTACGAGCAGTACTTC.

V and J are TRBV4-3 and TRBJ2-3; 8 bases align to TRBD2. The junction had 4 bases not matched to a gene; V was cut back by 4 bases and J by 4 bases. This CDR3 has 14 amino acids. Looked up from germline, CDR1 is LGHNA and CDR2 is YSLEER. The CDR3 here is CASSPGLVADTQYF. CDR3 DNA sequence: TGCGCCAGCAGCCCGGGACTAGTCGCAGATACGCAGTATTTT.

The chain has TRBV9 and TRBJ2-3; 8 bases align to TRBD2. The CDR3 has 15 amino acids. V was pared by 0 bases and J by 6 bases, with 6 bases of the junction left unmatched. Looked up from germline, CDR1 is SGDLS and CDR2 is YYNGEE. In DNA, the CDR3 is TGTGCCAGCAGCGTAGCCGGGAGGGCCTCTGATACGCAGTATTTT. This translates into CASSVAGRASDTQYF.